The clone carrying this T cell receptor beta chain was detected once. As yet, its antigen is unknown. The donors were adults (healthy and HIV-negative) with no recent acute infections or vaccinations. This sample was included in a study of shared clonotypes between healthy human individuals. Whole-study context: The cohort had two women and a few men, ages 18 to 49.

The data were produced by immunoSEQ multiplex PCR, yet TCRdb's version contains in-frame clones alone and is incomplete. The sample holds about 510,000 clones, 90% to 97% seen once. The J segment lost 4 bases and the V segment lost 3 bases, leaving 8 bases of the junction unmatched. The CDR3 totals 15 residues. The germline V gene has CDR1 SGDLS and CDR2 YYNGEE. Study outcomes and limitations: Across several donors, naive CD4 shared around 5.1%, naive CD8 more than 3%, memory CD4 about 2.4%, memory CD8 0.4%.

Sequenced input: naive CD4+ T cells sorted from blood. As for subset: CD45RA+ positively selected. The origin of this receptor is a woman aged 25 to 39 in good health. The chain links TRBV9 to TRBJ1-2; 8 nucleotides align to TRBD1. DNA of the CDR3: TGTGCCAGCAGCGGCCTTGGCAGGGGGCTCTATGGCTACACCTTC. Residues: CASSGLGRGLYGYTF. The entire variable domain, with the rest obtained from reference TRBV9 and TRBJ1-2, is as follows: DSGVTQTPKHLITATGQRVTLRCSPRSGDLSVYWYQQSLDQGLQFLIQYYNGEERAKGNILERFSAQQFPDLHSELNLSSLELGDSALYFCASSGLGRGLYGYTFGSGTRLTVV.